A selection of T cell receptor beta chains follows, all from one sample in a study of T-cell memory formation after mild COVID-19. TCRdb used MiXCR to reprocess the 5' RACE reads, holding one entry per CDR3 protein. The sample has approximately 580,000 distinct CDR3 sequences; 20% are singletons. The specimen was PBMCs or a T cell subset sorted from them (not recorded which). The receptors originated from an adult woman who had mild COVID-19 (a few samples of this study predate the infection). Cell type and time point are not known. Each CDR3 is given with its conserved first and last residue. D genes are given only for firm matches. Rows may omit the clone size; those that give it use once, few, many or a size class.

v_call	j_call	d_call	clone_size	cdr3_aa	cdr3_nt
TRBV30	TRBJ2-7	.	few	CAWSENGVVGSVEYEQYF	TGTGCCTGGAGCGAAAATGGCGTGGTCGGGTCGGTAGAATACGAGCAGTACTTC
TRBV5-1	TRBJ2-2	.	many	CASIRTENTGELFF	TGCGCCAGCATCAGGACCGAAAACACCGGGGAGCTGTTTTTT
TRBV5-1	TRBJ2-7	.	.	CASSLAAGTAYEQYF	TGCGCCAGCAGCTTGGCCGCGGGCACAGCCTACGAGCAGTACTTC
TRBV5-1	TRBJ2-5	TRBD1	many	CASSLAGETGKETQYF	TGCGCCAGCAGCTTGGCCGGTGAGACAGGGAAAGAGACCCAGTACTTC
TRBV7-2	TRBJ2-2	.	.	CAISRWSNTGELFF	TGTGCCATCTCGAGGTGGTCGAACACCGGGGAGCTGTTTTTT
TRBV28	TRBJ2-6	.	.	CASSYGTHGNSGANVLTF	TGTGCCAGCAGTTACGGGACACACGGCAACTCTGGGGCCAACGTCCTGACTTTC
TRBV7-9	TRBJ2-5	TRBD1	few	CASSMGQGPGETQYF	TGTGCCAGCAGCATGGGACAGGGCCCAGGGGAGACCCAGTACTTC
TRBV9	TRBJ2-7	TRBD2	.	CASSVAGGTPYEQYF	TGTGCCAGCAGCGTAGCGGGAGGGACGCCCTACGAGCAGTACTTC
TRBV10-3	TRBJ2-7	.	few	CAISGETGSYEQYF	TGTGCCATCAGTGGGGAGACGGGTTCCTACGAGCAGTACTTC
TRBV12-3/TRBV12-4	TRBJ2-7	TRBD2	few	CASRNSGSYEQYF	TGTGCCAGCAGGAATAGCGGGAGCTACGAGCAGTACTTC
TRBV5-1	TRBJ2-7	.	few	CASSAAAGSSYEQYF	TGCGCCAGCAGTGCGGCGGCAGGGAGCTCCTACGAGCAGTACTTC
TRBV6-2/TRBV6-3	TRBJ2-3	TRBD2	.	CASRLAASTDTQYF	TGTGCCAGCAGACTAGCGGCTAGCACAGATACGCAGTATTTT
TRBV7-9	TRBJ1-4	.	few	CASSKRQQENEKLFF	TGTGCCAGCAGCAAGAGACAGCAGGAGAATGAAAAACTGTTTTTT
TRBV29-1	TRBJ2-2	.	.	CSVEVPRGISSTGELFF	TGCAGCGTTGAGGTCCCGAGGGGCATTTCTTCCACCGGGGAGCTGTTTTTT
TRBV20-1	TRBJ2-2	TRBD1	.	CSARDGATGITGELFF	TGCAGTGCTAGAGATGGGGCGACAGGGATTACCGGGGAGCTGTTTTTT
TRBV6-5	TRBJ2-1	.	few	CASSLRDVGIEQFF	TGTGCCAGCAGTTTGAGGGACGTCGGTATCGAGCAGTTCTTC
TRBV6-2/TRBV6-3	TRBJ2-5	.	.	CASSYESETQYF	TGTGCCAGCAGTTACGAATCGGAGACCCAGTACTTC
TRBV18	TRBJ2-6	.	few	CASSPLGDMTPGANVLTF	TGTGCCAGCTCACCACTTGGGGACATGACCCCTGGGGCCAACGTCCTGACTTTC
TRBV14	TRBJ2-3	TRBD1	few	CASSQGPGQGPDTQYF	TGTGCCAGCAGCCAAGGCCCGGGACAGGGTCCAGATACGCAGTATTTT
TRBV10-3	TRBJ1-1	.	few	CAISPGLSEAFF	TGTGCCATCAGTCCCGGGCTCTCTGAAGCTTTCTTT
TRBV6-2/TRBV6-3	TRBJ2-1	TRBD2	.	CASGLAGFDEQFF	TGTGCCAGCGGACTAGCGGGATTCGATGAGCAGTTCTTC
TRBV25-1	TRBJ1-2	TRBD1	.	CASTGTGGFGYTF	TGTGCCAGCACCGGGACAGGGGGCTTCGGCTACACCTTC
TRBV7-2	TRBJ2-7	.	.	CASSGAPYF	TGTGCCAGCAGCGGGGCCCCCTACTTC
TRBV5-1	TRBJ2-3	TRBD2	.	CASSLALAGVITDTQYF	TGCGCCAGCAGCTTGGCCCTAGCGGGGGTTATAACAGATACGCAGTATTTT
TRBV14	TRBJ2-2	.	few	CASSQDLRVTGELFF	TGTGCCAGCAGCCAAGATCTCCGAGTTACCGGGGAGCTGTTTTTT
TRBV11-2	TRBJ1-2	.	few	CASSSGWADYGYTF	TGTGCCAGCAGCTCAGGGTGGGCAGACTATGGCTACACCTTC
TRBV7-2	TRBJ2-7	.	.	CASSLATVGPYEQYF	TGTGCCAGCAGCTTAGCGACGGTGGGGCCTTACGAGCAGTACTTC
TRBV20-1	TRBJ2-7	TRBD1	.	CSADQSDREGYEQYF	TGCAGTGCTGATCAGAGCGACAGGGAAGGCTACGAGCAGTACTTC
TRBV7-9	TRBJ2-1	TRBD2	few	CASSWTLAGGPFF	TGTGCCAGCAGTTGGACCTTAGCGGGGGGCCCGTTCTTC
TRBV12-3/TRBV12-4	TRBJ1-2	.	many	CASSSTGYGYTF	TGTGCCAGCAGTTCGACAGGCTATGGCTACACCTTC
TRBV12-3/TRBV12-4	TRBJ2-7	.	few	CASSSTGTPKYEQYF	TGTGCCAGCAGTTCCACCGGGACCCCGAAGTACGAGCAGTACTTC
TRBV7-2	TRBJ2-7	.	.	CASSRDREEGSEQYF	TGTGCCAGCAGCCGAGACAGGGAGGAGGGTAGCGAGCAGTACTTC
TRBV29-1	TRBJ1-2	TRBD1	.	CSGQGTNYGYTF	TGCAGCGGACAGGGGACTAACTATGGCTACACCTTC
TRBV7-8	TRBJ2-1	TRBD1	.	CASSYHPGTGDDEQFF	TGTGCCAGCAGCTACCATCCCGGGACAGGGGATGATGAGCAGTTCTTC
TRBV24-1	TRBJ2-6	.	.	CATSAGLSGANVLTF	TGTGCCACCAGCGCAGGCCTCTCTGGGGCCAACGTCCTGACTTTC
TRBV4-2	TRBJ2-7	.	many	CASSQDGRPSGEQYF	TGTGCCAGCAGCCAAGATGGGAGACCCTCGGGCGAGCAGTACTTC